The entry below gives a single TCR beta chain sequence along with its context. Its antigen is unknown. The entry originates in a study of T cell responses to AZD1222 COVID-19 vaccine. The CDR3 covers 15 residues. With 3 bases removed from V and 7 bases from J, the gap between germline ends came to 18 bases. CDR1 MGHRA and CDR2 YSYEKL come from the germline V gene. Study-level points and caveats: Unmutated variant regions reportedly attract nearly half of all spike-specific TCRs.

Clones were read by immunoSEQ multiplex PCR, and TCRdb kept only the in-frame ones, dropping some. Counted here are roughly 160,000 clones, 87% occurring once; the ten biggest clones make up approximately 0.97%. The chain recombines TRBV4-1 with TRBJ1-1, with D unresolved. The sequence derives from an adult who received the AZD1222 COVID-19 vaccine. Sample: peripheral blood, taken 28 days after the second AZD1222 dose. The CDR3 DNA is TGCGCCAGCAGCCACCTAACGGGCCGCGTGAGTGAAGCTTTCTTT. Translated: CASSHLTGRVSEAFF.